A single sample is the source of the 4 T cell receptor beta chains below, sequenced in a study of Ad26.COV2.S vaccination and SARS-CoV-2 variants. This sample's treatment: some 20 received Ad26.COV2.S at low or high dose, single or two shots; 5 received placebo; per-sample allocation not given. Day 63 following the first vaccine or placebo injection was when the samples were taken. The table came from immunoSEQ multiplex PCR; TCRdb's copy has only in-frame clones and leaves some out. The table includes approximately 300,000 clones, roughly 80% detected once. Specimen: peripheral blood, collected in a trial of Ad26.COV2.S vaccine versus placebo. These receptors originate from a person aged 18-60 years who received the Ad26.COV2.S COVID-19 vaccine or a placebo.

V and J are TRBV5-6 and TRBJ2-1; D may match TRBD1 or TRBD2 (5 bases each). This CDR3 has 16 amino acids. The ends were cut back, 0 bases at V and 6 bases at J, with 16 bases in the middle. In germline, CDR1 is SGHDT, CDR2 YYEEEE. CDR3 loop: CASSLVSERGRNEQFF. The CDR3 DNA reads as TGTGCCAGCAGCTTGGTCTCCGAACGGGGCCGCAATGAGCAGTTCTTC.

The gene calls are TRBV5-1 and TRBJ1-1; D is uncertain. The V gene's germline CDR1 is SGHRS and CDR2 YFSETQ. Trimming removed 0 bases from V and 1 base from J, with 7 bases in between. The CDR3 sequence is 14 residues long. This CDR3 is CASSLVLGNTEAFF. CDR3 sequence (DNA): TGCGCCAGCAGCTTGGTACTTGGGAACACTGAAGCTTTCTTT.

The V gene is TRBV27, the J gene TRBJ1-5, with D perhaps matching TRBD1 (5 bases). The CDR3 is made up of 15 amino acids. CDR1 and CDR2 from the germline V gene are MNHEY and SMNVEV (reference sequence). Between the trimmed V and J ends, which lost 4 bases and 0 bases, there was a span of 10 bases. CDR3 loop: CASSSGTDSNQPQHF. For the CDR3, the DNA is TGTGCCAGCAGTTCCGGGACGGATAGCAATCAGCCCCAGCATTTT.

Only one count was recorded for this clone. The rearrangement joins TRBV12-5 to TRBJ2-2, with 8 bases that match TRBD1. CDR1 is LGHNT, CDR2 FRNRAP, per germline. This CDR3 comprises 16 residues. V gave up 6 bases and J gave up 4 bases; unmatched junction bases: 10. The CDR3 coding sequence is TGTGCTAGTGGCCTTTCGACAGGGGCGGGCACCGGGGAGCTGTTTTTT. Residues: CASGLSTGAGTGELFF.